Below, 5 T cell receptor beta chains from the same sample are listed, as sequenced in a study of blood T cell repertoires in COVID-19. Sequenced by immunoSEQ multiplex PCR; TCRdb stores in-frame clones only, minus some. This repertoire shows about 290,000 clones, around 86% found once; its top ten account for just under 0.95%. The sequenced sample consisted of peripheral blood. The receptors derive from a woman in her 40s who had recovered from COVID-19.

The CDR3 DNA follows: TGTGCCAGTAGTACACTCTACAATCAGCCCCAGCATTTT. Encoded protein: CASSTLYNQPQHF. The chain recombines TRBV19 with TRBJ1-5; D remains unclear. Germline assignment: CDR1 LNHDA and CDR2 SQIVND (reference sequence). Trimming pared 4 bases from V and 3 bases from J, leaving 7 bases between. CDR3 length: 13 amino acids.

The chain recombines TRBV5-1 with TRBJ2-3; 13 bases are a match to TRBD2. Trimming at V came to 3 bases and at J to 6 bases, leaving 13 bases not matched to a gene. Germline CDR1 and CDR2: SGHRS and YFSETQ. The CDR3 covers 18 residues. CDR3 nucleotide sequence: TGCGCCAGCAGCTCCTTTCCTGGACTAGCGGGAGCCTCGGATACGCAGTATTTT. Encoded protein: CASSSFPGLAGASDTQYF.

V is TRBV27 and J is TRBJ2-7; perhaps TRBD2 as D (7 bases). V lost 6 bases and J 5 bases, leaving 17 bases between the germline ends. The CDR3 length is 14 residues. Germline V gene sequence: CDR1 MNHEY, CDR2 SMNVEV (reference sequence). In DNA form, the CDR3 reads TGTGCCAGCAGCCGCGGGGGCAGGTTCAACGAGCAGTACTTC. Translation: CASSRGGRFNEQYF.

The J gene is TRBJ2-3, the V gene TRBV6-5; 8 positions agree with TRBD2. Germline V gene sequence: CDR1 MNHEY, CDR2 SVGAGI. The length of the CDR3 is 15 residues. After removal of 10 bases from V and 5 bases from J, the junction contained 14 bases not matched to a gene. This chain's CDR3 is CATASAGAGEDTQYF. CDR3 DNA: TGTGCCACCGCGTCAGCGGGAGCCGGTGAAGATACGCAGTATTTT.

The gene calls are TRBV6-5 and TRBJ1-2; possibly TRBD1 for D (5 bases). This CDR3 is 13 amino acids long. Looked up from germline, CDR1 is MNHEY and CDR2 is SVGAGI. The V end lost 7 bases, the J end lost 6 bases, and 15 bases lay between the germline ends. The CDR3 protein is CASTRMGEDGYTF. In DNA form, the CDR3 reads TGTGCCAGCACCCGAATGGGGGAGGATGGCTACACCTTC.